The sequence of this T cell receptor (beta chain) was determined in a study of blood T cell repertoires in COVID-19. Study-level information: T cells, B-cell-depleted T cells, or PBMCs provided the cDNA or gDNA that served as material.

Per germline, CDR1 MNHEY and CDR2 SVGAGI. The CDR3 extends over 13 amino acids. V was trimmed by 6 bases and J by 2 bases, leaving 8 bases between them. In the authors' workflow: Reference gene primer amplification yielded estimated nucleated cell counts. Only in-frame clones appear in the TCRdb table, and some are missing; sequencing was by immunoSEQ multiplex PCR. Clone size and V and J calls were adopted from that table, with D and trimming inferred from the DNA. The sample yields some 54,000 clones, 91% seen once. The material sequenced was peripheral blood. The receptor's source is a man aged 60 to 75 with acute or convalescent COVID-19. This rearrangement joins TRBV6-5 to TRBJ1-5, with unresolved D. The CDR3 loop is CASRSEGNQPQHF. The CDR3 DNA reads TGTGCCAGCAGAAGTGAGGGCAATCAGCCCCAGCATTTT.